This T cell receptor beta chain was sequenced in a study of regulatory T cells in long-lasting Graves disease. As concerns this clonotype: Its specificity is not known. At one boundary the junction diverges from the germline segment, which might be a read error.

Arm-PCR of CDR3 regions and iRepertoire HTBI primers were used to build TCR beta libraries. TCRdb processed the multiplex PCR reads anew with MiXCR; each CDR3 protein has one entry. Among 530,000 or so distinct CDR3 sequences listed, roughly 12% were seen once. Time point here: newly diagnosed GD, antithyroid drugs for less than 3 months. PBMC RNA served as the TCR library source. The germline V gene encodes CDR1 MDHEN and CDR2 SYDVKM. The CDR3 extends over 14 amino acids. Study results and caveats: Persistent patients shared more public clonotypes (fewer than 3,000) than newly diagnosed patients (966).

These data were likewise used in another study, on T cells in Graves' hyperthyroidism and ophthalmopathy.

The origin of this receptor is a man aged 25 to 45 with Graves disease. The chain uses TRBV28 and TRBJ1-1, with 8 nucleotides matching TRBD1. Source: peripheral blood mononuclear cells (PBMCs), taken at new diagnosis, from a patient treated with antithyroid drugs. CDR3 nucleotide sequence: TGTGTCAGCAGCCCAGGGGGCGCCTACACTGAAGCTTTCTTT. This gives the protein CVSSPGGAYTEAFF.